This TCR beta chain was identified in a study of blood T cell repertoires in COVID-19. Study information: The cDNA or gDNA used as material had been derived from T cells, B-cell-depleted T cells, or PBMCs.

Methods used by the authors: Reference gene primer amplification in the assay estimated nucleated cell counts. Data came from immunoSEQ multiplex PCR; TCRdb stores just in-frame clones and leaves some out. V, J and clone size derive from that table, while D and trimming were established from the DNA sequence. The sample has approximately 110,000 clones, around 80% seen once; the top ten hold roughly 7.7%. The germline gives CDR1 SEHNR, CDR2 FQNEAQ (reference sequence). V shed 2 bases and J shed 2 bases, with 12 bases lying between them. CDR3 length: 15 amino acids. The sequencing sample was made of peripheral blood. The receptor's source is a woman of 80 years or more with active or convalescent COVID-19. The chain employs TRBV7-9 and TRBJ1-2; D may be TRBD1 (6 bases). The CDR3 nucleotides read TGTGCCAGCAGCTTACCAGGACAGAAGAACTATGGCTACACCTTC. Translation gives CASSLPGQKNYGYTF.